This is a list of T cell receptor beta chains from one sample in a study of regulatory and conventional T cells in RAG deficiency. Assay: immunoSEQ multiplex PCR; the TCRdb copy retains only in-frame clones and omits some. The sample records 9,000 to 15,000 clones, roughly 95% being singletons. These same data were also listed under a study on regulatory T cells.

Sequenced material: CD127- CD25+ CD4+ Tregs sorted from blood. These TCRs come from a human donor in good health. CDR3s include the opening cysteine and the closing phenylalanine or tryptophan. Fields, in order: CDR3 length, V gene, J gene, D gene, clone size, CDR3 protein, CDR3 DNA. A D gene is named only where the DNA matches it firmly. Clone size is shown for a subset of rows, as once, few, many or a class of expanded clone.

CDR3 length: 13; V gene: TRBV6-5; J gene: TRBJ2-5; D gene: TRBD2; clone size: NA; CDR3 protein: CASIGLAGKTQYF; CDR3 DNA: TGTGCCAGCATTGGACTAGCGGGGAAGACCCAGTACTTC
CDR3 length: 13; V gene: TRBV5-1; J gene: TRBJ1-2; D gene: TRBD1; clone size: NA; CDR3 protein: CASSRQGTHGYTF; CDR3 DNA: TGCGCCAGCAGCCGACAGGGAACGCATGGCTACACCTTC
CDR3 length: 17; V gene: TRBV19; J gene: TRBJ2-1; D gene: TRBD1; clone size: NA; CDR3 protein: CASSIGEDRAPYNEQFF; CDR3 DNA: TGTGCCAGTAGTATAGGGGAGGACAGGGCACCCTACAATGAGCAGTTCTTC
CDR3 length: 12; V gene: TRBV6-4; J gene: TRBJ1-2; D gene: NA; clone size: NA; CDR3 protein: CASNSGAPGYTF; CDR3 DNA: TGTGCCAGCAATTCTGGGGCCCCCGGCTACACCTTC
CDR3 length: 17; V gene: TRBV4-1; J gene: TRBJ1-1; D gene: TRBD1; clone size: NA; CDR3 protein: CASSQGWPGGMNTEAFF; CDR3 DNA: TGCGCCAGCAGCCAAGGCTGGCCAGGGGGTATGAACACTGAAGCTTTCTTT
CDR3 length: 13; V gene: TRBV10-1; J gene: TRBJ2-1; D gene: TRBD2; clone size: NA; CDR3 protein: CASSPAHGGGQFF; CDR3 DNA: TGCGCCAGCAGTCCCGCGCACGGGGGGGGGCAGTTCTTC
CDR3 length: 14; V gene: TRBV5-4; J gene: TRBJ1-2; D gene: TRBD1; clone size: NA; CDR3 protein: CASSWGTAYYGYTF; CDR3 DNA: TGTGCCAGCAGCTGGGGGACAGCCTACTATGGCTACACCTTC
CDR3 length: 15; V gene: TRBV9; J gene: TRBJ2-1; D gene: NA; clone size: NA; CDR3 protein: CASSVRGRSYNEQFF; CDR3 DNA: TGTGCCAGCAGCGTAAGGGGCCGCTCCTACAATGAGCAGTTCTTC
CDR3 length: 17; V gene: TRBV5-1; J gene: TRBJ2-5; D gene: TRBD2; clone size: NA; CDR3 protein: CASSLGPLAGIQETQYF; CDR3 DNA: TGCGCCAGCAGCTTGGGCCCCCTAGCGGGGATACAAGAGACCCAGTACTTC
CDR3 length: 14; V gene: TRBV5-6; J gene: TRBJ1-2; D gene: NA; clone size: NA; CDR3 protein: CASSFSSGFYGYTF; CDR3 DNA: TGTGCCAGCAGCTTCTCATCGGGATTCTATGGCTACACCTTC
CDR3 length: 20; V gene: TRBV4-1; J gene: TRBJ2-3; D gene: TRBD2; clone size: NA; CDR3 protein: CASSQDIGLAGGPSTDTQYF; CDR3 DNA: TGCGCCAGCAGCCAAGATATCGGACTAGCGGGGGGGCCTAGCACAGATACGCAGTATTTT
CDR3 length: 14; V gene: TRBV18; J gene: TRBJ1-5; D gene: TRBD1; clone size: NA; CDR3 protein: CASSGQGGGQPQHF; CDR3 DNA: TGTGCCAGCTCGGGACAGGGGGGTGGTCAGCCCCAGCATTTT
CDR3 length: 16; V gene: TRBV6-1; J gene: TRBJ1-2; D gene: NA; clone size: NA; CDR3 protein: CASSGRLGALVYGYTF; CDR3 DNA: TGTGCCAGCAGTGGACGTTTGGGGGCCCTCGTCTATGGCTACACCTTC
CDR3 length: 11; V gene: TRBV19; J gene: TRBJ1-1; D gene: TRBD1; clone size: NA; CDR3 protein: CASRQGAEAFF; CDR3 DNA: TGTGCCAGTAGACAGGGGGCTGAAGCTTTCTTT
CDR3 length: 14; V gene: TRBV2; J gene: TRBJ1-4; D gene: TRBD1; clone size: NA; CDR3 protein: CASSRRQGDEKLFF; CDR3 DNA: TGTGCCAGCAGCCGGAGACAGGGGGATGAAAAACTGTTTTTT
CDR3 length: 16; V gene: TRBV5-5; J gene: TRBJ1-6; D gene: TRBD1; clone size: once; CDR3 protein: CASSSGTGNINSPLHF; CDR3 DNA: TGTGCCAGCAGCTCTGGGACAGGGAACATTAATTCACCCCTCCACTTT
CDR3 length: 14; V gene: TRBV5-1; J gene: TRBJ1-2; D gene: NA; clone size: NA; CDR3 protein: CASSQYPGVYGYTF; CDR3 DNA: TGCGCCAGCAGCCAGTACCCAGGGGTCTATGGCTACACCTTC
CDR3 length: 13; V gene: TRBV5-1; J gene: TRBJ1-1; D gene: NA; clone size: NA; CDR3 protein: CASRDRANTEAFF; CDR3 DNA: TGCGCCAGCAGAGACAGAGCGAACACTGAAGCTTTCTTT
CDR3 length: 16; V gene: TRBV27; J gene: TRBJ2-5; D gene: TRBD2; clone size: NA; CDR3 protein: CASSLREGLVLETQYF; CDR3 DNA: TGTGCCAGCAGTTTAAGGGAGGGTTTGGTTTTGGAGACCCAGTACTTC
CDR3 length: 15; V gene: TRBV30; J gene: TRBJ1-5; D gene: NA; clone size: NA; CDR3 protein: CAWSAFGQTNQPQHF; CDR3 DNA: TGTGCCTGGAGTGCGTTCGGACAAACCAATCAGCCCCAGCATTTT
CDR3 length: 13; V gene: TRBV7-2; J gene: TRBJ1-6; D gene: TRBD1; clone size: NA; CDR3 protein: CASRLTGDSPLHF; CDR3 DNA: TGTGCCAGCAGGCTAACAGGGGATTCACCCCTCCACTTT
CDR3 length: 14; V gene: TRBV7-2; J gene: TRBJ2-3; D gene: TRBD2; clone size: NA; CDR3 protein: CASSWTSGTDTQYF; CDR3 DNA: TGTGCCAGCAGCTGGACTAGCGGCACAGATACGCAGTATTTT
CDR3 length: 14; V gene: TRBV21-1; J gene: TRBJ1-2; D gene: NA; clone size: NA; CDR3 protein: CASSPADSNYGYTF; CDR3 DNA: TGTGCCAGCAGCCCCGCGGACTCAAACTATGGCTACACCTTC
CDR3 length: 14; V gene: TRBV7-9; J gene: TRBJ1-1; D gene: NA; clone size: NA; CDR3 protein: CASSFQGTNTEAFF; CDR3 DNA: TGTGCCAGCAGCTTCCAGGGAACGAACACTGAAGCTTTCTTT
CDR3 length: 17; V gene: TRBV5-4; J gene: TRBJ1-1; D gene: NA; clone size: NA; CDR3 protein: CASSSPYRQGMNTEAFF; CDR3 DNA: TGTGCCAGCAGCTCCCCGTATAGGCAGGGGATGAACACTGAAGCTTTCTTT
CDR3 length: 15; V gene: TRBV7-3; J gene: TRBJ2-3; D gene: NA; clone size: NA; CDR3 protein: CASSLVVAGGNTQYF; CDR3 DNA: TGTGCCAGCAGCTTAGTAGTAGCAGGGGGGAATACGCAGTATTTT
CDR3 length: 17; V gene: TRBV2; J gene: TRBJ2-5; D gene: TRBD2; clone size: NA; CDR3 protein: CASRFGASGPLLRAQYF; CDR3 DNA: TGTGCCAGCAGGTTCGGAGCTAGCGGGCCCCTTTTAAGGGCCCAGTACTTC
CDR3 length: 13; V gene: TRBV7-3; J gene: TRBJ2-1; D gene: TRBD2; clone size: NA; CDR3 protein: CASSWTRPGEQFF; CDR3 DNA: TGTGCCAGCAGCTGGACTAGGCCCGGTGAGCAGTTCTTC
CDR3 length: 15; V gene: TRBV2; J gene: TRBJ2-1; D gene: TRBD2; clone size: NA; CDR3 protein: CASRAQRGVYNGQFF; CDR3 DNA: TGTGCCAGCAGGGCCCAGCGGGGGGTGTACAATGGGCAGTTCTTC
CDR3 length: 13; V gene: TRBV10-2; J gene: TRBJ2-7; D gene: NA; clone size: few; CDR3 protein: CASRSTGGYEQYF; CDR3 DNA: TGCGCCAGCAGGTCGACAGGAGGCTACGAGCAGTACTTC
CDR3 length: 17; V gene: TRBV12-5; J gene: TRBJ1-1; D gene: TRBD1; clone size: NA; CDR3 protein: CASGQTKQGSESTEAFF; CDR3 DNA: TGTGCTAGTGGCCAAACTAAACAGGGGTCGGAGAGCACTGAAGCTTTCTTT
CDR3 length: 13; V gene: TRBV29-1; J gene: TRBJ2-7; D gene: NA; clone size: NA; CDR3 protein: CSVTTQDHYEQYF; CDR3 DNA: TGCAGCGTTACCACACAGGACCACTACGAGCAGTACTTC
CDR3 length: 14; V gene: TRBV28; J gene: TRBJ1-1; D gene: NA; clone size: NA; CDR3 protein: CASSLSGIIAEAFF; CDR3 DNA: TGTGCCAGCAGTTTGTCGGGTATCATTGCTGAAGCTTTCTTT
CDR3 length: 12; V gene: TRBV19; J gene: TRBJ1-1; D gene: NA; clone size: NA; CDR3 protein: CASSPPGGEAFF; CDR3 DNA: TGTGCCAGTAGTCCCCCAGGTGGTGAAGCTTTCTTT
CDR3 length: 10; V gene: TRBV20-1; J gene: TRBJ1-1; D gene: NA; clone size: NA; CDR3 protein: CSALGTRAFF; CDR3 DNA: TGCAGTGCCTTGGGCACTAGAGCTTTCTTT
CDR3 length: 12; V gene: TRBV5-1; J gene: TRBJ1-6; D gene: TRBD1; clone size: NA; CDR3 protein: CASSFYRGNLHF; CDR3 DNA: TGCGCCAGCAGCTTTTACAGGGGCAACCTCCACTTT
CDR3 length: 15; V gene: TRBV19; J gene: TRBJ1-1; D gene: NA; clone size: NA; CDR3 protein: CASTRTGTGGTEAFF; CDR3 DNA: TGTGCCAGTACCAGAACAGGGACGGGTGGGACTGAAGCTTTCTTT
CDR3 length: 17; V gene: TRBV4-1; J gene: TRBJ1-3; D gene: TRBD1; clone size: NA; CDR3 protein: CASSPTGGFPTGNTIYF; CDR3 DNA: TGCGCCAGCAGCCCGACAGGGGGCTTTCCCACTGGAAACACCATATATTTT
CDR3 length: 12; V gene: TRBV6-1; J gene: TRBJ1-4; D gene: NA; clone size: NA; CDR3 protein: CASSGEPPKLFF; CDR3 DNA: TGTGCCAGCAGTGGCGAGCCACCGAAACTGTTTTTT
CDR3 length: 17; V gene: TRBV18; J gene: TRBJ2-3; D gene: NA; clone size: NA; CDR3 protein: CASSPLPRGGSTDTQYF; CDR3 DNA: TGTGCCAGCTCACCCCTCCCAAGGGGGGGGTCCACAGATACGCAGTATTTT
CDR3 length: 17; V gene: TRBV12-2; J gene: TRBJ1-6; D gene: NA; clone size: NA; CDR3 protein: CASRLIVIGFEGSPLHF; CDR3 DNA: TGTGCAAGTCGCTTAATCGTTATAGGATTCGAGGGTTCACCCCTCCACTTT
CDR3 length: 12; V gene: TRBV7-3; J gene: TRBJ2-2; D gene: NA; clone size: NA; CDR3 protein: CASSPVGGELFF; CDR3 DNA: TGTGCCAGCAGCCCGGTTGGCGGGGAGCTGTTTTTT
CDR3 length: 16; V gene: TRBV7-9; J gene: TRBJ2-3; D gene: TRBD1; clone size: NA; CDR3 protein: CASSLAGTGGVDTQYF; CDR3 DNA: TGTGCCAGCAGCTTAGCCGGGACAGGGGGCGTAGATACGCAGTATTTT
CDR3 length: 15; V gene: TRBV18; J gene: TRBJ2-1; D gene: NA; clone size: NA; CDR3 protein: CASSTIEALYNEQFF; CDR3 DNA: TGTGCCAGCTCAACGATCGAGGCGTTGTACAATGAGCAGTTCTTC
CDR3 length: 16; V gene: TRBV19; J gene: TRBJ1-6; D gene: TRBD1; clone size: NA; CDR3 protein: CASSISDRGLNSPLHF; CDR3 DNA: TGTGCCAGTAGTATCTCAGACAGGGGATTAAATTCACCCCTCCACTTT
CDR3 length: 13; V gene: TRBV5-1; J gene: TRBJ1-2; D gene: NA; clone size: NA; CDR3 protein: CASSFQGIYGYTF; CDR3 DNA: TGCGCCAGCAGCTTCCAGGGGATTTATGGCTACACCTTC
CDR3 length: 14; V gene: TRBV19; J gene: TRBJ1-4; D gene: TRBD1; clone size: NA; CDR3 protein: CASSSWTGWKKLFF; CDR3 DNA: TGTGCCAGTAGTTCGTGGACAGGGTGGAAAAAACTGTTTTTT
CDR3 length: 16; V gene: TRBV28; J gene: TRBJ2-3; D gene: NA; clone size: NA; CDR3 protein: CASSPRSGTGPDTQYF; CDR3 DNA: TGTGCCAGCAGTCCCCGGTCGGGTACAGGGCCAGATACGCAGTATTTT
CDR3 length: 12; V gene: TRBV28; J gene: TRBJ1-4; D gene: NA; clone size: NA; CDR3 protein: CAIGHPGEKLFF; CDR3 DNA: TGTGCCATCGGCCACCCGGGTGAAAAACTGTTTTTT
CDR3 length: 16; V gene: TRBV9; J gene: TRBJ2-2; D gene: NA; clone size: NA; CDR3 protein: CASSVVNSLNTGELFF; CDR3 DNA: TGTGCCAGCAGCGTAGTCAACAGTCTCAACACCGGGGAGCTGTTTTTT
CDR3 length: 15; V gene: TRBV6-5; J gene: TRBJ1-5; D gene: NA; clone size: NA; CDR3 protein: CASSYSMRGNQPQHF; CDR3 DNA: TGTGCCAGCAGTTACTCGATGAGGGGCAATCAGCCCCAGCATTTT
CDR3 length: 16; V gene: TRBV5-1; J gene: TRBJ2-1; D gene: NA; clone size: NA; CDR3 protein: CASSFKMGPIYNEQFF; CDR3 DNA: TGCGCCAGCAGCTTCAAGATGGGGCCAATTTACAATGAGCAGTTCTTC
CDR3 length: 13; V gene: TRBV7-2; J gene: TRBJ2-1; D gene: NA; clone size: NA; CDR3 protein: CASSLYRANEQFF; CDR3 DNA: TGTGCCAGCAGCTTATACAGGGCCAATGAGCAGTTCTTC
CDR3 length: 14; V gene: TRBV5-1; J gene: TRBJ2-2; D gene: NA; clone size: NA; CDR3 protein: CASSFEGRTGELFF; CDR3 DNA: TGCGCCAGCAGCTTCGAGGGCCGCACCGGGGAGCTGTTTTTT
CDR3 length: 16; V gene: TRBV11-2; J gene: TRBJ2-2; D gene: NA; clone size: NA; CDR3 protein: CASSLDWIYRGGELFF; CDR3 DNA: TGTGCCAGCAGCTTAGATTGGATCTACCGGGGTGGGGAGCTGTTTTTT